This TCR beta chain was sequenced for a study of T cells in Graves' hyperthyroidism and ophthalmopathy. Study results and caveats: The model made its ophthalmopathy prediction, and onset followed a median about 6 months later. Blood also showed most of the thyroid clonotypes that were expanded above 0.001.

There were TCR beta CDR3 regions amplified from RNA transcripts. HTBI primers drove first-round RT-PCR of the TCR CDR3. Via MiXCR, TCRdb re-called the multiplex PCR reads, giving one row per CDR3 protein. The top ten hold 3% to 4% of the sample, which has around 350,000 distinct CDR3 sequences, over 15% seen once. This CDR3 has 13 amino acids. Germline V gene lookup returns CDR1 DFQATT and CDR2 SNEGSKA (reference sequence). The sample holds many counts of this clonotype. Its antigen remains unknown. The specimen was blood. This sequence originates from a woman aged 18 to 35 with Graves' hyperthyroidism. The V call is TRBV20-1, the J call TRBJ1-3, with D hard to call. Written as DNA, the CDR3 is TGCAGCTCCCTCCACGGAAATGAAAACACCATATATTTT. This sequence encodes CSSLHGNENTIYF.